Listed here are 12 T cell receptor beta chains from one sample, sequenced in a study of T cell repertoires in cytomegalovirus infection. No cognate antigen is known for these TCRs. From the reads, TCRdb called clonotypes with MiXCR, one entry per CDR3 protein. Among under 150,000 distinct CDR3 sequences listed, about 30% were seen once. Material: CD8+ T cells from cultured PBMCs, obtained from culture after CMV antigen stimulation. These receptors were obtained from a human donor in good health (CMV status not recorded). Some clones in this sample may be carry-over from other donors' samples.

This clonotype showed up just a few times. The chain couples TRBV9 to TRBJ1-2; TRBD1 is a possible D gene (6 bases). Germline CDR1 reads SGDLS; CDR2 reads YYNGEE. The CDR3 consists of 15 residues. The ends were cut back, 4 bases at V and 4 bases at J, with 17 bases in the middle. The CDR3 DNA sequence: TGTGCCAGCAGCCCAGGAGGGGGTTCTGGCTATGGCTACACCTTC. This encodes CASSPGGGSGYGYTF.

The V call is TRBV28, the J call TRBJ1-5, with D maybe TRBD1 (5 bases). Germline V gene data show CDR1 as MDHEN and CDR2 as SYDVKM. The ends were cut back, 1 base at V and 7 bases at J, with 14 bases in the middle. The CDR3 is 15 residues long. The DNA for the CDR3 is TGTGCCAGCAGTTTATCCAGGGTTCGAAAACAGCCCCAGCATTTT. Its protein product is CASSLSRVRKQPQHF.

This clonotype was counted between two and nine times. The rearrangement links TRBV4-2 to TRBJ2-3, with D hard to call. The CDR3 runs to 14 residues. Germline CDR1 LGHNA, CDR2 YNFKEQ. The ends were cut back, 0 bases at V and 5 bases at J, with 9 bases in the middle. The CDR3 sequence is CASSQDVAEDTQYF. As DNA, the CDR3 is TGTGCCAGCAGCCAAGATGTGGCAGAAGATACGCAGTATTTT.

This clonotype was seen a few times. This chain joins TRBV11-3 and TRBJ2-1; D possibly corresponds to TRBD1 (6 bases). Germline V gene data show CDR1 as SGHNT and CDR2 as YENEEA. Between the trimmed V and J ends, which lost 5 bases and 7 bases, there was a span of 12 bases. The CDR3 length is 13 residues. The CDR3 coding sequence is TGTGCCAGCAGCGGAATACAGGGTAATGAGCAGTTCTTC. Translating gives CASSGIQGNEQFF. The full variable domain, completed using reference TRBV11-3 and TRBJ2-1, is EAGVVQSPRYKIIEKKQPVAFWCNPISGHNTLYWYLQNLGQGPELLIRYENEEAVDDSQLPKDRFSAERLKGVDSTLKIQPAELGDSAVYLCASSGIQGNEQFFGPGTRLTVL.

This chain links TRBV20-1 with TRBJ1-1; tentatively, D is TRBD1 (6 bases). CDR3 size: 17 residues. Germline V gives CDR1 DFQATT, CDR2 SNEGSKA (reference sequence). V lost 2 bases to trimming and J lost 5 bases, with 24 bases between them. CDR3 nucleotides: TGCAGTGCTAGAAGAGGTTCAGGGGCAATCCTTAAGACTGAAGCTTTCTTT. It specifies CSARRGSGAILKTEAFF.

This clonotype was counted many times. This rearrangement joins TRBV7-8 to TRBJ2-4; no reliable D call. The CDR3 has 15 amino acids. V lost 4 bases and J 1 base, leaving 11 bases between the germline ends. Germline assignment: CDR1 SGHVS and CDR2 FQNEAQ. The CDR3 nucleotides read TGTGCCAGCAGCTCCCTCCCGGGTGCCAAAAACATTCAGTACTTC. Its protein product is CASSSLPGAKNIQYF.

This clonotype has at least ten counts. The genes are TRBV19 and TRBJ2-6, with 7 bases fitting TRBD1. Germline V CDR1 and CDR2: LNHDA, SQIVND (reference sequence). The CDR3 is 15 residues long. J was trimmed by 0 bases and V by 6 bases; bases with no gene match: 2. The CDR3 loop is CASRTGSSGANVLTF. In DNA, the CDR3 is TGTGCCAGTAGGACAGGGAGCTCTGGGGCCAACGTCCTGACTTTC.

The J gene is TRBJ2-1, the V gene TRBV4-3; D remains ambiguous. CDR1 is LGHNA and CDR2 is YSLEER in the germline V gene. CDR3 length: 13 amino acids. Deletions cut 3 bases from V and 9 bases from J, with 12 bases between. CDR3 sequence reads: CASSHGLDSEQFF. In nucleotides, the CDR3 is TGCGCCAGCAGCCATGGCCTAGATAGTGAGCAGTTCTTC.

As concerns this clonotype: The junction departs from germline at one end; a sequencing error may be responsible. The J gene is TRBJ2-2, the V gene TRBV4-1; D ambiguous. The CDR3 runs 15 residues. Germline CDR1 reads MGHRA; CDR2 reads YSYEKL. The CDR3 is CASSQDGFGTGELFF. For the CDR3, the DNA is TGTGCCAGCAGCCAAGATGGCTTCGGCACCGGGGAGCTGTTTTTT.

The chain employs TRBV12-3 or TRBV12-4 and TRBJ2-7, with 7 bases aligning to TRBD1. J lost 4 bases, V lost 5 bases, and 2 bases had no gene match. The CDR3 is made up of 12 amino acids. CDR3 coding DNA: TGTGCCAGCAGTGACAGGGTGTACGAGCAGTACTTC. Protein product: CASSDRVYEQYF.

The chain combines TRBV20-1 with TRBJ1-2, with D hard to call. V was clipped by 6 bases and J by 4 bases, with 15 bases between them. Germline CDR1 DFQATT, CDR2 SNEGSKA (reference sequence). The CDR3 extends over 13 amino acids. CDR3 in DNA: TGCAGTGCGGGCACCGACAAGGCCTATGGCTACACCTTC. The encoded protein is CSAGTDKAYGYTF.

The chain has TRBV20-1 and TRBJ2-7, with TRBD1 as a possible D gene (6 bases). The CDR3 is made up of 13 amino acids. Trimming removed 2 bases from V and 2 bases from J, with 10 bases in between. CDR1 is DFQATT, CDR2 SNEGSKA, per germline (reference sequence). CDR3 in DNA: TGCAGTGCTAGATCGGGACAAGCCTACGAGCAGTACTTC. Its protein product is CSARSGQAYEQYF.